This T cell receptor beta chain was retrieved from a study of Graves' ophthalmopathy and Graves' hyperthyroidism. The germline V gene encodes CDR1 SGHAT and CDR2 FQNNGV. The germline V and J ends were trimmed by 0 bases and 8 bases, with 16 bases remaining between them. The CDR3 has 15 amino acids. At least ten counts were recorded for this clonotype. TCR beta CDR3 regions were amplified from RNA transcripts. The workflow started with a first-round RT-PCR run with HTBI primers and then moved on to a second-round multiplex PCR. TCRdb called the multiplex PCR reads again in MiXCR, with one record for every CDR3 protein. In the table there are hundreds of thousands of distinct CDR3 sequences, 20% to 25% of which are singletons.

The origin of this receptor is a woman younger than 35 with stable Graves' hyperthyroidism. The rearrangement uses TRBV11-2 and TRBJ1-2, with D tentatively TRBD1 (6 bases). The sequenced material came from peripheral blood. The CDR3 is CASSLDRLGGLGYTF. DNA of the CDR3: TGTGCCAGCAGCTTAGATCGGCTAGGGGGATTAGGCTACACCTTC.